This entry concerns a single T cell receptor beta chain. The CDR3 is 17 amino acids. The V gene's germline CDR1 is MDHEN and CDR2 SYDVKM. Trimming took 2 bases from V and 1 from J, leaving 17 bases between them. The entry originates in a study of blood T cell repertoires in COVID-19. At the level of the study: There were acute and convalescent COVID-19 samples, and they came from the United States, Italy and Spain.

Original methodology: Reference gene primer amplification gave nucleated cell count estimates. Sequencing was performed with immunoSEQ multiplex PCR; in TCRdb, only in-frame clones are kept and a portion is missing. Clone size and V and J calls were adopted from that table, with D and trimming inferred from the DNA. The sample holds 65,000 to 95,000 clones, under 90% seen once. The V gene is TRBV28, the J gene TRBJ1-2, with D tentatively TRBD1 (5 bases). Material for sequencing was peripheral blood. This sequence was found in a woman in her 40s with active or convalescent COVID-19. The CDR3 region is CASSLQGRAPHNYGYTF. In DNA, the CDR3 is TGTGCCAGCAGTTTACAAGGCAGGGCCCCTCATAACTATGGCTACACCTTC.